The rows below give T cell receptor beta chains drawn from one sample of a study of cytotoxic CD8 clonotypes in ibrutinib-treated CLL. Only in-frame clones appear in the TCRdb table, and some are missing; sequencing was by immunoSEQ multiplex PCR. This repertoire shows about 160,000 clones, roughly 80% found once; its top ten account for about 1.9%. Material: PBMCs, obtained after 12 months of ibrutinib treatment. These receptors all stem from a human donor with chronic lymphocytic leukemia. CDR3s include the opening cysteine and the closing phenylalanine or tryptophan. The D gene is left open where the match is weak. Rows may omit the clone size; those that give it use once, few, many or a size class.

d_call: -
v_call: TRBV7-2
cdr3_length: 15
clone_size: -
j_call: TRBJ1-2
cdr3_aa: CASSEPGPQNHGYTF
cdr3_nt: TGTGCCAGCAGCGAACCGGGACCTCAAAACCATGGCTACACCTTC

d_call: TRBD2
v_call: TRBV5-1
cdr3_length: 15
clone_size: -
j_call: TRBJ2-5
cdr3_aa: CASSRQAAGEETQYF
cdr3_nt: TGCGCCAGCAGCCGGCAAGCGGCGGGGGAAGAGACCCAGTACTTC

d_call: -
v_call: TRBV4-1
cdr3_length: 17
clone_size: -
j_call: TRBJ2-4
cdr3_aa: CASSHPAMVSSKNIQYF
cdr3_nt: TGCGCCAGCAGCCACCCAGCCATGGTGTCATCCAAAAACATTCAGTACTTC

d_call: -
v_call: TRBV7-9
cdr3_length: 14
clone_size: few
j_call: TRBJ1-1
cdr3_aa: CASSQMGGFTEAFF
cdr3_nt: TGTGCCAGCAGCCAGATGGGGGGGTTCACTGAAGCTTTCTTT

d_call: -
v_call: TRBV5-4
cdr3_length: 17
clone_size: -
j_call: TRBJ2-2
cdr3_aa: CASSLEASKANTGELFF
cdr3_nt: TGTGCCAGCAGCTTGGAGGCTAGCAAAGCGAACACCGGGGAGCTGTTTTTT

d_call: TRBD1
v_call: TRBV28
cdr3_length: 18
clone_size: -
j_call: TRBJ1-5
cdr3_aa: CASSFLGQGSFFNQPQHF
cdr3_nt: TGTGCCAGCAGTTTCCTCGGACAGGGTAGCTTTTTCAATCAGCCCCAGCATTTT

d_call: -
v_call: TRBV30
cdr3_length: 13
clone_size: once
j_call: TRBJ2-2
cdr3_aa: CACHRGNTGELFF
cdr3_nt: TGTGCCTGTCATCGGGGAAACACCGGGGAGCTGTTTTTT

d_call: -
v_call: TRBV20-1
cdr3_length: 11
clone_size: -
j_call: TRBJ1-1
cdr3_aa: CSARPGTEAFF
cdr3_nt: TGCAGTGCTCGGCCGGGCACTGAAGCTTTCTTT

d_call: -
v_call: TRBV5-1
cdr3_length: 14
clone_size: -
j_call: TRBJ2-5
cdr3_aa: CASRRASPGETQYF
cdr3_nt: TGCGCCAGCAGGAGGGCCTCGCCGGGGGAGACCCAGTACTTC

d_call: -
v_call: TRBV10-2
cdr3_length: 12
clone_size: -
j_call: TRBJ2-3
cdr3_aa: CASSVGTDTQYF
cdr3_nt: TGCGCCAGCAGTGTTGGGACAGATACGCAGTATTTT

d_call: -
v_call: TRBV6-5
cdr3_length: 14
clone_size: -
j_call: TRBJ1-5
cdr3_aa: CASREQYSNQPQHF
cdr3_nt: TGTGCCAGCAGAGAGCAGTATAGCAATCAGCCCCAGCATTTT

d_call: -
v_call: TRBV5-5
cdr3_length: 14
clone_size: -
j_call: TRBJ1-5
cdr3_aa: CASSPGTPNQPQHF
cdr3_nt: TGTGCCAGCAGCCCCGGGACACCAAATCAGCCCCAGCATTTT

d_call: TRBD1
v_call: TRBV4-3
cdr3_length: 17
clone_size: -
j_call: TRBJ2-3
cdr3_aa: CASSQPDRGSSTDMQYF
cdr3_nt: TGCGCCAGCAGCCAACCGGACAGGGGGTCTAGCACAGATATGCAGTATTTT

d_call: -
v_call: TRBV5-8
cdr3_length: 16
clone_size: once
j_call: TRBJ2-3
cdr3_aa: CASSRPTGRPTDTQYF
cdr3_nt: TGTGCCAGCAGCCGACCGACGGGACGGCCTACAGATACGCAGTATTTT

d_call: TRBD2
v_call: TRBV5-4
cdr3_length: 15
clone_size: few
j_call: TRBJ2-5
cdr3_aa: CASSRAGGGKETQYF
cdr3_nt: TGTGCCAGCAGCCGTGCCGGGGGGGGAAAAGAGACCCAGTACTTC

d_call: -
v_call: TRBV5-1
cdr3_length: 13
clone_size: few
j_call: TRBJ2-5
cdr3_aa: CASSLAAGDPQYF
cdr3_nt: TGCGCCAGCAGCTTGGCCGCAGGGGATCCCCAGTACTTC

d_call: TRBD1
v_call: TRBV5-4
cdr3_length: 18
clone_size: -
j_call: TRBJ1-3
cdr3_aa: CASSFGQGAGVTGNTIYF
cdr3_nt: TGTGCCAGCAGCTTTGGGCAGGGGGCTGGGGTAACTGGAAACACCATATATTTT

d_call: -
v_call: TRBV6-5
cdr3_length: 15
clone_size: -
j_call: TRBJ1-5
cdr3_aa: CASSYSRQGNQPQHF
cdr3_nt: TGTGCCAGCAGTTACTCTAGGCAGGGAAATCAGCCCCAGCATTTT

d_call: -
v_call: TRBV2
cdr3_length: 11
clone_size: -
j_call: TRBJ2-7
cdr3_aa: CASTTLYEQYF
cdr3_nt: TGTGCCAGCACCACCCTATACGAGCAGTACTTC

d_call: -
v_call: TRBV7-2
cdr3_length: 17
clone_size: -
j_call: TRBJ2-5
cdr3_aa: CASSPIVSGTRQETQYF
cdr3_nt: TGTGCCAGCAGCCCAATCGTGTCGGGGACCCGTCAAGAGACCCAGTACTTC

d_call: -
v_call: TRBV28
cdr3_length: 14
clone_size: -
j_call: TRBJ2-2
cdr3_aa: CASSLGAGTGELFF
cdr3_nt: TGTGCCAGCAGTTTGGGGGCAGGAACCGGGGAGCTGTTTTTT

d_call: TRBD2
v_call: TRBV10-3
cdr3_length: 14
clone_size: -
j_call: TRBJ2-2
cdr3_aa: CAISPLGGTGELFF
cdr3_nt: TGTGCCATCAGTCCTTTGGGGGGGACCGGGGAGCTGTTTTTT

d_call: -
v_call: TRBV4-3
cdr3_length: 13
clone_size: -
j_call: TRBJ1-5
cdr3_aa: CASSQERKQPQHF
cdr3_nt: TGCGCCAGCAGCCAAGAACGAAAGCAGCCCCAGCATTTT

d_call: TRBD1
v_call: TRBV5-1
cdr3_length: 14
clone_size: -
j_call: TRBJ2-7
cdr3_aa: CASSWDRGFYEQYF
cdr3_nt: TGCGCCAGCAGCTGGGACAGGGGCTTCTACGAGCAGTACTTC

d_call: -
v_call: TRBV27
cdr3_length: 13
clone_size: -
j_call: TRBJ1-2
cdr3_aa: CASSPTGNYGYTF
cdr3_nt: TGTGCCAGCAGTCCTACAGGGAACTATGGCTACACCTTC

d_call: -
v_call: TRBV6-6
cdr3_length: 14
clone_size: few
j_call: TRBJ2-7
cdr3_aa: CATGGSARSYEQYF
cdr3_nt: TGTGCCACTGGGGGTAGCGCGAGATCCTACGAGCAGTACTTC

d_call: -
v_call: TRBV9
cdr3_length: 13
clone_size: -
j_call: TRBJ2-6
cdr3_aa: CASSLGGANVLTF
cdr3_nt: TGTGCCAGCAGTCTTGGAGGGGCCAACGTCCTGACTTTC

d_call: TRBD1
v_call: TRBV28
cdr3_length: 14
clone_size: -
j_call: TRBJ2-7
cdr3_aa: CASVRGTGSYEQYF
cdr3_nt: TGTGCCAGCGTTAGGGGGACAGGGTCCTACGAGCAGTACTTC

d_call: -
v_call: TRBV5-1
cdr3_length: 12
clone_size: -
j_call: TRBJ2-1
cdr3_aa: CASSSIRLEQFF
cdr3_nt: TGCGCCAGCAGCTCCATCCGTCTGGAGCAGTTCTTC

d_call: TRBD1
v_call: TRBV7-2
cdr3_length: 15
clone_size: once
j_call: TRBJ2-1
cdr3_aa: CASSFVGGTNNEQFF
cdr3_nt: TGTGCCAGCAGCTTCGTAGGGGGCACGAACAATGAGCAGTTCTTC

d_call: -
v_call: TRBV6-5
cdr3_length: 14
clone_size: -
j_call: TRBJ1-1
cdr3_aa: CASSAPGRRTEAFF
cdr3_nt: TGTGCCAGCAGTGCCCCGGGACGAAGGACTGAAGCTTTCTTT

d_call: TRBD2
v_call: TRBV4-3
cdr3_length: 15
clone_size: -
j_call: TRBJ2-1
cdr3_aa: CASSGSGRIRDEQFF
cdr3_nt: TGCGCCAGCTCTGGTAGCGGGAGAATTCGGGATGAGCAGTTCTTC

d_call: TRBD1
v_call: TRBV5-4
cdr3_length: 16
clone_size: -
j_call: TRBJ1-2
cdr3_aa: CASSSQQDRGRYGYTF
cdr3_nt: TGTGCCAGCAGCTCCCAACAGGACAGGGGCCGATATGGCTACACCTTC

d_call: -
v_call: TRBV28
cdr3_length: 14
clone_size: once
j_call: TRBJ1-1
cdr3_aa: CASSLGGGGSEAFF
cdr3_nt: TGTGCCAGCAGTTTAGGGGGAGGGGGTTCCGAAGCTTTCTTT

d_call: TRBD2
v_call: TRBV5-3
cdr3_length: 16
clone_size: -
j_call: TRBJ2-5
cdr3_aa: CARSIIAGGQEETQYF
cdr3_nt: TGTGCCAGAAGCATTATAGCGGGGGGGCAGGAGGAGACCCAGTACTTC

d_call: -
v_call: TRBV7-3
cdr3_length: 13
clone_size: -
j_call: TRBJ2-1
cdr3_aa: CASSHGTGNEQFF
cdr3_nt: TGTGCCAGCAGCCATGGGACCGGGAATGAGCAGTTCTTC

d_call: -
v_call: TRBV18
cdr3_length: 14
clone_size: -
j_call: TRBJ1-1
cdr3_aa: CASSPGRGDTEAFF
cdr3_nt: TGTGCCAGCTCACCAGGGAGGGGGGACACTGAAGCTTTCTTT